This TCR beta chain derives from a study of T cells after yellow fever vaccination. TCRdb reanalysed the 5' RACE reads using MiXCR and keeps one entry per CDR3 protein. The sample shows roughly 74,000 distinct CDR3 sequences, more than 5.5% of them seen only once. This clonotype was counted many times. Trimming stripped 8 bases from V and 6 bases from J, with 15 bases between. The CDR3 has 13 residues. CDR1 is MNHEY and CDR2 is SMNVEV in the germline V gene (reference sequence). Sample: CD8+ T cells sorted from PBMCs, taken 5 days after the first yellow fever vaccination. The source is a man between 18 and 35 years old who received the YFV17D yellow fever vaccine. The rearrangement joins TRBV27 to TRBJ2-3; no clear D gene. The CDR3 is CASGSDLPDTQYF. DNA for the CDR3: TGTGCCAGCGGCTCGGATCTCCCGGATACGCAGTATTTT.